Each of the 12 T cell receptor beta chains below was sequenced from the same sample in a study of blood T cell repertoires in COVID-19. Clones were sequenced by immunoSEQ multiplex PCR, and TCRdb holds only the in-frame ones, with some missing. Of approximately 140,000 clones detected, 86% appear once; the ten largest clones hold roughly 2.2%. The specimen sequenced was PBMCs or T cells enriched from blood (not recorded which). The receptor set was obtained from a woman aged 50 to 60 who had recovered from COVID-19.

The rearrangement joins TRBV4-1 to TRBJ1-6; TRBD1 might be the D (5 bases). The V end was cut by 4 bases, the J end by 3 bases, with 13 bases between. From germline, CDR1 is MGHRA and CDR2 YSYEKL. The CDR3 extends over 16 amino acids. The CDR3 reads CASSPEGRGYNSPLHF. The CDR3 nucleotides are TGCGCCAGCAGCCCGGAGGGTAGGGGCTATAATTCACCCCTCCACTTT.

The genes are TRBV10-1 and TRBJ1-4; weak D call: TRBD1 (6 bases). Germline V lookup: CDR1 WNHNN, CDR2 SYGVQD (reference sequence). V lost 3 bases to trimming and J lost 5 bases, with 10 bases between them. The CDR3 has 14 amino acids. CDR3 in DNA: TGCGCCAGCAGTGACGGGACATCCAATGAAAAACTGTTTTTT. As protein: CASSDGTSNEKLFF.

The DNA of the CDR3 is TGTGCCAGCCTCGCAGGGGCCACCGGGGAGCTGTTTTTT. Protein: CASLAGATGELFF. The chain couples TRBV19 to TRBJ2-2; D perhaps matches TRBD1 (6 bases). V lost 9 bases and J lost 4, with 12 bases in between. The CDR3 is 13 residues long. The germline V gene encodes CDR1 LNHDA and CDR2 SQIVND (reference sequence). Full variable domain (rest looked up from reference TRBV19 and TRBJ2-2): DGGITQSPKYLFRKEGQNVTLSCEQNLNHDAMYWYRQDPGQGLRLIYYSQIVNDFQKGDIAEGYSVSREKKESFPLTVTSAQKNPTAFYLCASLAGATGELFFGEGSRLTVL.

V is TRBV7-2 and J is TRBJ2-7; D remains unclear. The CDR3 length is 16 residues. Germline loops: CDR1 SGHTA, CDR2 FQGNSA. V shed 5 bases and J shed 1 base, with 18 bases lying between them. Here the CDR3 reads CASSPNPPGSSYEQYF. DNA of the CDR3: TGTGCCAGCAGCCCCAATCCCCCAGGCTCTTCCTACGAGCAGTACTTC.

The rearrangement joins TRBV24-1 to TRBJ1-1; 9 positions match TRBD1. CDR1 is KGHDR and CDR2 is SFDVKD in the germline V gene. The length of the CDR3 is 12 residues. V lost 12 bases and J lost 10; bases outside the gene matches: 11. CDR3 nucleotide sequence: TGTGCCGGGGGGACAGGGTATAGGGTAGCTTTCTTT. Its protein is CAGGTGYRVAFF.

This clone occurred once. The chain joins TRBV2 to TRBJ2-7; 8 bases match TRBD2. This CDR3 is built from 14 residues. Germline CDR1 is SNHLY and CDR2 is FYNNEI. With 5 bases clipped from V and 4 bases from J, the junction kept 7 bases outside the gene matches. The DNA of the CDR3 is TGTGCCAGCAGTCCCCCCGGGGGGGTGTACGAGCAGTACTTC. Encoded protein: CASSPPGGVYEQYF.

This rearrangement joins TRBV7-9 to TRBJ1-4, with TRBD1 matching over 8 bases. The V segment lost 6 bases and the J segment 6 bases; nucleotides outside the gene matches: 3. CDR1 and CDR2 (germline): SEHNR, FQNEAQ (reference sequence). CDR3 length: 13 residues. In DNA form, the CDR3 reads TGTGCCAGCAGTGGACAGGGTGATGAAAAACTGTTTTTT. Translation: CASSGQGDEKLFF.

For the CDR3, the DNA is TGTGCCAGCAGCTACCCCCGGGGACAAGAGACCCAGTACTTC. Residues: CASSYPRGQETQYF. The chain combines TRBV11-3 with TRBJ2-5; possible D gene TRBD2, 5 bases. The CDR3 is 14 amino acids. The germline CDR1 and CDR2 sequences are SGHNT and YENEEA. V dropped 4 bases and J dropped 2 bases, with 11 bases sitting between them. Supplemented by reference TRBV11-3 and TRBJ2-5, the full variable domain reads EAGVVQSPRYKIIEKKQPVAFWCNPISGHNTLYWYLQNLGQGPELLIRYENEEAVDDSQLPKDRFSAERLKGVDSTLKIQPAELGDSAVYLCASSYPRGQETQYFGPGTRLLVL.

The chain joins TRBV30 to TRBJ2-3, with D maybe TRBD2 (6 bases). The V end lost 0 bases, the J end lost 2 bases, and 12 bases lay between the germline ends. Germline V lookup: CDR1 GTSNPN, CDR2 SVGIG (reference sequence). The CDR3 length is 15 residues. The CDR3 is CAWSVPGGTTDTQYF. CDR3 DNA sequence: TGTGCCTGGAGTGTACCGGGCGGGACCACAGATACGCAGTATTTT.

In DNA, the CDR3 is TGTGCCAGCGGTCGGGGGGGGACTGAAGCTTTCTTT. Translated: CASGRGGTEAFF. The chain combines TRBV2 with TRBJ1-1, with a weak D call TRBD1 (5 bases). V lost 8 bases and J 5 bases, leaving 12 bases between the germline ends. CDR1 and CDR2 from the germline V gene are SNHLY and FYNNEI. This CDR3 comprises 12 residues.

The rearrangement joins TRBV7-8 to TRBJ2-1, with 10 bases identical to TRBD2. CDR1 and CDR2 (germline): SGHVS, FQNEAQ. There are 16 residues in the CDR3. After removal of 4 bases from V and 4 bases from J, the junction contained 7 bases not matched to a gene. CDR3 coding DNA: TGTGCCAGCAGCTCCCGTATTAGCGGGGGGTACAATGAGCAGTTCTTC. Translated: CASSSRISGGYNEQFF.

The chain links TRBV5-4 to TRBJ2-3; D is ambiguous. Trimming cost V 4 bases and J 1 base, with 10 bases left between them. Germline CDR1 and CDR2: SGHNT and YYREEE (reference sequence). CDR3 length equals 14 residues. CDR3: CASSPSEGTDTQYF. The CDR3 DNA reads TGTGCCAGCAGCCCGAGTGAGGGCACAGATACGCAGTATTTT.